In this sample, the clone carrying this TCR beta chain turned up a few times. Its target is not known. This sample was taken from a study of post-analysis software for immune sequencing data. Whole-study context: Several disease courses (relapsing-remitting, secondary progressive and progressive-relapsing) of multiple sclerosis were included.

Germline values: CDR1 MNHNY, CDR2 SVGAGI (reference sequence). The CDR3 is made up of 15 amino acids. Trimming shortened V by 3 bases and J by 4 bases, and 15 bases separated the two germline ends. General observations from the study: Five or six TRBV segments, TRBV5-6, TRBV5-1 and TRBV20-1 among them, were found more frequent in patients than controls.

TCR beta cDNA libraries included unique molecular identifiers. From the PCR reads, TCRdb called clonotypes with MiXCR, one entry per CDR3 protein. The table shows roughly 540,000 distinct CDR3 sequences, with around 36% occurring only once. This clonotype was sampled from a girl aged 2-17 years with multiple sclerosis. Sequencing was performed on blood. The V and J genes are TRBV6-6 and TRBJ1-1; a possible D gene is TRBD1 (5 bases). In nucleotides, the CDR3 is TGTGCCAGCAGTTATCTTTCGAGGGGAGGCACTGAAGCTTTCTTT. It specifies CASSYLSRGGTEAFF.